The sample holds a few counts of the clone carrying this TCR beta chain. Its target is not known. The junction had 8 bases not matched to a gene; V was cut back by 1 base and J by 2 bases. CDR1 is SNHLY and CDR2 is FYNNEI in the germline V gene. This CDR3 spans 16 amino acids. This sample is drawn from a study of cytomegalovirus exposure and HLA in healthy donors. Study-level information: In terms of ancestry, the Caucasian-associated cluster contained roughly 81% of the roughly 400 genotyped donors. Study-level points and caveats: The only immune exposure information that was available was CMV serostatus.

PCR was performed using 60 Vbeta and 13 Jbeta primers. Data came from immunoSEQ multiplex PCR; TCRdb stores just in-frame clones and leaves some out. The sample lists about 160,000 clones, more than 60% occurring once. Sequenced: PBMCs. The chain recombines TRBV2 with TRBJ2-7, with 7 bases lining up with TRBD1. The TCR was taken from a woman aged 50 to 65 in good health and CMV-seropositive. As DNA, the CDR3 is TGTGCCAGCAGTGAAGAACGGGCAGGGGGACCCTACGAGCAGTACTTC. The encoded protein is CASSEERAGGPYEQYF.